This entry lists 8 T cell receptor beta chains sequenced from one sample in a study of a mutant IDH1 vaccine in newly diagnosed glioma. Indicated time point: baseline, week 1 (first vaccination visit). Documented treatment: pre-vaccination baseline after standard-of-care therapy. TCRdb's table, derived via immunoSEQ multiplex PCR, lists solely in-frame clones and lacks some. In the table there are some 95,000 clones, around 80% of which are singletons. Sequences were derived from PBMCs, sampled from a glioma patient treated with radiotherapy, temozolomide or both. The receptor source for this set is a man aged 40-50 years with glioma.

The chain couples TRBV11-3 to TRBJ2-1; weak D call: TRBD1 (6 bases). Germline-derived CDR1 and CDR2 are SGHNT and YENEEA. V was clipped by 2 bases and J by 7 bases, with 6 bases between them. The CDR3 spans 12 residues. CDR3 residues: CASSLTGNEQFF. The CDR3, as DNA: TGTGCCAGCAGCTTAACAGGGAATGAGCAGTTCTTC.

The chain has TRBV18 and TRBJ1-5; possibly TRBD1 for D (5 bases). Trimming stripped 4 bases from V and 6 bases from J, with 13 bases between. Germline V lookup: CDR1 KGHSH, CDR2 LQKENI. The CDR3 extends over 14 amino acids. CDR3 residues: CASSRDGNSQPQHF. CDR3 nucleotides: TGTGCCAGCTCACGGGACGGTAACAGTCAGCCCCAGCATTTT.

This clone showed up just a few times. The chain carries TRBV9 and TRBJ2-2; D is tentatively TRBD1 or TRBD2 (6 bases each). Germline-derived CDR1 and CDR2 are SGDLS and YYNGEE. The ends were cut back, 0 bases at V and 1 base at J, with 19 bases in the middle. This CDR3 comprises 19 residues. Here the CDR3 reads CASSVVRAGGGQNTGELFF. In nucleotides, the CDR3 is TGTGCCAGCAGCGTAGTGAGGGCCGGAGGGGGACAGAACACCGGGGAGCTGTTTTTT.

The chain carries TRBV29-1 and TRBJ2-1; D may be TRBD1 (7 bases). Per the germline V gene, CDR1 is SQVTM and CDR2 is ANQGSEA. The CDR3 has 14 amino acids. Deletions cut 3 bases from V and 8 bases from J, with 17 bases between. CDR3 amino acids: CSVESGDSYYEQFF. CDR3 DNA sequence: TGCAGCGTTGAGTCGGGGGACAGCTATTATGAGCAGTTCTTC.

This chain links TRBV30 with TRBJ2-5; the match to TRBD1 covers 7 bases. With the DNA end fitting TRBJ2-7 better, the J assignment may be wrong. The CDR3 covers 16 residues. Germline V gives CDR1 GTSNPN, CDR2 SVGIG (reference sequence). The CDR3 region has the DNA TGTGCCTGGAGTGTACGGACAGGAGGACCGACCTACGAGCAGTACTTC. Translated: CAWSVRTGGPTYEQYF.

V gene TRBV5-1 combines with J gene TRBJ2-1; 8 bases are a match to TRBD2. Trimming removed 0 bases from V and 1 base from J; junction bases left unmatched: 6. Germline V gives CDR1 SGHRS, CDR2 YFSETQ. CDR3 length: 17 amino acids. As DNA, the CDR3 is TGCGCCAGCAGCTTGGGCATAGTAGCGGGGTCCTACAATGAGCAGTTCTTC. It is translated as CASSLGIVAGSYNEQFF.

The gene calls are TRBV29-1 and TRBJ2-5; the D gene could be TRBD1 or TRBD2 (5 bases each). V was cut by 1 base and J by 5 bases, with 14 bases left in between. Germline-derived CDR1 and CDR2 are SQVTM and ANQGSEA. This CDR3 region has 14 residues. As DNA, the CDR3 is TGCAGCGTTGAAGGACCGGGACGCAGGGAGACCCAGTACTTC. Encoded protein: CSVEGPGRRETQYF.

The chain joins TRBV6-6 to TRBJ2-3; the D is unclear. In germline, CDR1 is MNHNY, CDR2 SVGAGI (reference sequence). The CDR3 has 12 residues. Deletions cut 3 bases from V and 5 bases from J, with 6 bases between. The CDR3 DNA reads TGTGCCAGCAGTTATGGAGTAGATACGCAGTATTTT. This sequence encodes CASSYGVDTQYF.